This TCR beta chain was documented in a study of cytomegalovirus exposure and HLA in healthy donors. Study-wide findings and caveats: Testing in vitro showed a few CMV-associated chains specific for CMV antigens. Clusters of TCRs from the first cohort tended to co-occur in the roughly 120 validation repertoires (as a later analysis found). Cytomegalovirus-associated TCR beta chains were listed, numbering 150 to 200.

The CDR3 runs 14 residues. Unmatched junction bases numbered 8, after V lost 6 bases and J lost 6 bases. Germline V gives CDR1 SGDLS, CDR2 YYNGEE. Of note for this clone: The antigen is unknown.

The assay was immunoSEQ multiplex PCR, and TCRdb's table has in-frame clones only and misses some. This repertoire shows around 300,000 clones, around 87% found once; its top ten account for approximately 1%. The clonotype was recovered from a woman in her twenties or thirties in good health and CMV-seropositive. Sequencing was performed on PBMCs. The chain joins TRBV9 to TRBJ2-1, with 8 bases that match TRBD2. The CDR3 DNA is TGTGCCAGCAACCGAGCGGGAGTTAGCAATGAGCAGTTCTTC. Residues: CASNRAGVSNEQFF.